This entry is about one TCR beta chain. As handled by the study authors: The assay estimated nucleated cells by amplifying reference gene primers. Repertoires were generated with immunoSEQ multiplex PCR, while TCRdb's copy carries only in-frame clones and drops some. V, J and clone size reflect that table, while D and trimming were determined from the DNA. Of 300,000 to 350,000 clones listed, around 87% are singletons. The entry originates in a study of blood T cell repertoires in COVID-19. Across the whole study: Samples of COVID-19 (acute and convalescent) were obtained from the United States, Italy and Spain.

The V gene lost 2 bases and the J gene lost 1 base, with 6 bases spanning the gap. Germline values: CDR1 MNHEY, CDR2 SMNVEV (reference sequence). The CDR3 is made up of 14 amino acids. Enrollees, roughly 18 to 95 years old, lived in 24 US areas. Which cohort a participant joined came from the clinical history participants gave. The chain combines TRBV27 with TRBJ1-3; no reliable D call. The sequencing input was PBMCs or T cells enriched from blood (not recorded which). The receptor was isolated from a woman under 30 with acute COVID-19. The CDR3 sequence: CASSLAGSGNTIYF. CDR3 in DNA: TGTGCCAGCAGTTTAGCGGGGTCTGGAAACACCATATATTTT.